The next 27 T cell receptor beta chains were all read from a single sample in a study of T cell responses to AZD1222 COVID-19 vaccine. The table came from immunoSEQ multiplex PCR; TCRdb's copy has only in-frame clones and leaves some out. The sample lists roughly 100,000 clones; about 95% were seen once. This specimen was peripheral blood, taken on day 0 of AZD1222 vaccination. These receptors came from an adult in good health.

The table lists this clone with a few counts. This chain uses TRBV4-2 with TRBJ2-2; 11 bases map to TRBD2. Germline assignment: CDR1 LGHNA and CDR2 YNFKEQ. The CDR3 sequence is 20 residues long. V lost 4 bases to trimming and J lost 0 bases; unmatched junction nucleotides: 13. The CDR3 region is CASSPRMLAGGRSNTGELFF. In DNA, the CDR3 is TGTGCCAGCAGCCCGCGGATGCTAGCGGGAGGCCGTTCGAACACCGGGGAGCTGTTTTTT.

This chain connects TRBV29-1 to TRBJ1-3; D is ambiguous. Trimming stripped 4 bases from V and 4 bases from J, with 8 bases between. From germline, CDR1 is SQVTM and CDR2 ANQGSEA. The length of the CDR3 is 12 residues. Here the CDR3 DNA reads TGCAGCGTTGCAGAGCCCGGAAACACCATATATTTT. This codes for CSVAEPGNTIYF.

This chain joins TRBV7-2 and TRBJ1-2, with a tentative D call TRBD1 (5 bases). Trimming took off 2 bases at V and 7 bases at J, with 11 bases between the two ends. The V gene's germline CDR1 is SGHTA and CDR2 FQGNSA. This CDR3 has 13 residues. CDR3 sequence reads: CASSLLREAGYTF. DNA for the CDR3: TGTGCCAGCAGCTTACTCAGGGAAGCTGGCTACACCTTC.

V usage is TRBV7-9 and J usage is TRBJ1-1; D not resolved. This CDR3 has 13 amino acids. Trimming shortened V by 1 base and J by 8 bases, and 11 bases separated the two germline ends. The germline CDR1 and CDR2 sequences are SEHNR and FQNEAQ (reference sequence). The CDR3 region has the DNA TGTGCCAGCAGCTTAGGAGCGCGGGTCGAAGCTTTCTTT. It encodes CASSLGARVEAFF.

In this sample, this clone turned up once. The chain joins TRBV2 to TRBJ1-1; D ambiguous. V lost 7 bases and J lost 5, with 11 bases in between. CDR1 SNHLY and CDR2 FYNNEI come from the germline V gene. The CDR3 runs to 12 residues. In nucleotides, the CDR3 is TGTGCCAGCACCCAAGGGCGGACTGAAGCTTTCTTT. This translates into CASTQGRTEAFF.

This clone was counted a single time. The chain uses TRBV5-6 and TRBJ2-7; D is possibly TRBD2 (7 bases). The germline V gene has CDR1 SGHDT and CDR2 YYEEEE. Trimming pared 1 base from V and 7 bases from J, leaving 15 bases between. CDR3 size: 14 residues. The DNA for the CDR3 is TGTGCCAGCAGCTTGCGGGGGGCAAAGTGGGAGCAGTACTTC. The encoded protein is CASSLRGAKWEQYF.

V gene TRBV2 combines with J gene TRBJ2-3; D uncertain. This CDR3 has 20 residues. Trimming removed 3 bases at V and 2 bases at J, with 27 bases between. Germline-derived CDR1 and CDR2 are SNHLY and FYNNEI. The CDR3, as DNA: TGTGCCAGCAGTGACGCTCGCGCCGGTAGCACGTCTCCTTACACAGATACGCAGTATTTT. Encoded protein: CASSDARAGSTSPYTDTQYF. Looking up the rest from reference TRBV2 and TRBJ2-3 gives the full variable domain: EPEVTQTPSHQVTQMGQEVILRCVPISNHLYFYWYRQILGQKVEFLVSFYNNEISEKSEIFDDQFSVERPDGSNFTLKIRSTKLEDSAMYFCASSDARAGSTSPYTDTQYFGPGTRLTVL.

The rearrangement joins TRBV7-2 to TRBJ2-2, with 10 bases fitting TRBD2. Germline loops: CDR1 SGHTA, CDR2 FQGNSA. This CDR3 region has 15 residues. J was trimmed by 6 bases and V by 6 bases; bases with no gene match: 7. The CDR3 protein is CASSRTSGTPGELFF. The CDR3 nucleotides read TGTGCCAGCAGTCGGACTAGCGGTACTCCCGGGGAGCTGTTTTTT.

This chain connects TRBV7-3 to TRBJ1-1; TRBD1 is a possible D gene (5 bases). Germline V gives CDR1 SGHTA, CDR2 FQGTGA. The CDR3 totals 15 residues. V was pared by 3 bases and J by 4 bases, with 15 bases between. The CDR3: CASSFPQGVGTEAFF. CDR3 in DNA: TGTGCCAGCAGCTTCCCACAAGGGGTCGGCACTGAAGCTTTCTTT.

The rearrangement uses TRBV15 and TRBJ1-2, with 8 bases aligning to TRBD1. Trimming took 1 base from V and 5 from J; bases not matched to a gene: 0. This CDR3 comprises 13 residues. Germline values: CDR1 LNHNV, CDR2 YYDKDF (reference sequence). The DNA of the CDR3 is TGTGCCACCAGCAGAGGACAGGGGTATGGCTACACCTTC. This codes for CATSRGQGYGYTF.

Comment on this clone: This likely traces to a read error, being one base from a far larger clone. The chain couples TRBV5-8 to TRBJ1-1; D unclear. Trimming removed 2 bases from V and 5 bases from J, with 7 bases in between. CDR1 and CDR2 from the germline V gene are SGHTS and YDEGEE. The CDR3 covers 12 residues. The CDR3 here is CASSFRGTEAFF. The CDR3 DNA reads TGTGCCAGCAGCTTCCGCGGTACTGAAGCTTTCTTT.

This chain joins TRBV28 and TRBJ2-1, with 13 bases fitting TRBD2. Germline V gives CDR1 MDHEN, CDR2 SYDVKM. The ends lost 5 bases at V and 8 bases at J; junction bases unmatched: 9. This CDR3 is 16 amino acids long. The CDR3 DNA is TGTGCCAGCAGTCCCCTCTGGACTAGCGGGAGTGATGAGCAGTTCTTC. Encoded protein: CASSPLWTSGSDEQFF.

This clone was observed many times. V gene TRBV5-6 combines with J gene TRBJ2-7, with D possibly called TRBD1 or TRBD2 (5 bases each). V was cut by 2 bases and J by 0 bases, with 12 bases left in between. CDR1 is SGHDT and CDR2 is YYEEEE in the germline V gene. The CDR3 extends over 15 amino acids. The CDR3 DNA is TGTGCCAGCAGCTTTCCGGGACCCCTCTCCTACGAGCAGTACTTC. This sequence encodes CASSFPGPLSYEQYF.

Remarks on this clone: The junction does not match germline at one end; this may be a read error. The chain recombines TRBV2 with TRBJ1-2; D possibly corresponds to TRBD1 (6 bases). CDR1 and CDR2 from the germline V gene are SNHLY and FYNNEI. The CDR3 totals 13 residues. The CDR3 sequence is CASSEEQGWGYTF. Written as DNA, the CDR3 is TGTGCCAGCAGCGAAGAACAGGGCTGGGGCTACACCTTC.

The chain's CDR3 is CASSIGPSPQFGEQFF. The CDR3, as DNA: TGTGCCAGTAGTATAGGTCCTAGCCCGCAGTTTGGTGAGCAGTTCTTC. V and J are TRBV19 and TRBJ2-1; D might be TRBD2 (5 bases). Germline CDR1 and CDR2: LNHDA and SQIVND (reference sequence). V lost 1 base and J 9 bases, leaving 19 bases between the germline ends. The CDR3 runs 16 residues.

V and J are TRBV28 and TRBJ2-2, with 7 bases identical to TRBD2. Per the germline V gene, CDR1 is MDHEN and CDR2 is SYDVKM. With V trimmed by 2 bases and J by 1 base, 10 bases remained unmatched. The CDR3 sequence is 18 residues long. The CDR3 loop reads CASSLLFVPSGNTGELFF. CDR3 DNA sequence: TGTGCCAGCAGTTTACTGTTTGTTCCTAGCGGGAACACCGGGGAGCTGTTTTTT. Together with reference TRBV28 and TRBJ2-2, the CDR3 gives the full variable domain: DVKVTQSSRYLVKRTGEKVFLECVQDMDHENMFWYRQDPGLGLRLIYFSYDVKMKEKGDIPEGYSVSREKKERFSLILESASTNQTSMYLCASSLLFVPSGNTGELFFGEGSRLTVL.

This rearrangement joins TRBV6-2 or TRBV6-3 to TRBJ2-7; D is perhaps TRBD1 (6 bases). This CDR3 has 13 amino acids. V was shortened by 3 bases and J by 6 bases, with 12 bases between the two germline ends. Looked up from germline, CDR1 is MNHEY and CDR2 is SVGEGT. In DNA, the CDR3 is TGTGCCAGCAGTTATACAGGGTTGCTCGAGCAGTACTTC. It codes for CASSYTGLLEQYF.

This rearrangement joins TRBV13 to TRBJ2-7; the match to TRBD1 covers 9 bases. Germline assignment: CDR1 PRHDT and CDR2 FYEKMQ (reference sequence). Trimming at V came to 10 bases and at J to 2 bases, leaving 9 bases not matched to a gene. This CDR3 spans 14 amino acids. The CDR3: CATHSTGGTYEQYF. The CDR3 nucleotides read TGTGCCACCCATTCGACAGGGGGTACCTACGAGCAGTACTTC.

This clone appeared once. This chain joins TRBV4-2 and TRBJ2-7; TRBD1 is a possible D gene (5 bases). Trimming shortened V by 0 bases and J by 3 bases, and 24 bases separated the two germline ends. Germline CDR1 is LGHNA and CDR2 is YNFKEQ. The CDR3 is 19 amino acids. The CDR3 region has the DNA TGTGCCAGCAGCCAAGATTATTTTGGGGCTTCCGACTTTCTCTACGAGCAGTACTTC. Protein: CASSQDYFGASDFLYEQYF.

The chain recombines TRBV2 with TRBJ2-7, with 9 positions matching TRBD2. J gave up 7 bases and V 8 bases, and 9 bases lay outside the gene matches. The CDR3 totals 13 residues. Per the germline V gene, CDR1 is SNHLY and CDR2 is FYNNEI. The CDR3 protein is CASLGDLAGEQYF. The CDR3 DNA is TGTGCCAGCTTAGGCGATCTAGCGGGAGAGCAGTACTTC.

The V and J genes are TRBV4-3 and TRBJ2-3; D is unresolved. Germline CDR1 is LGHNA and CDR2 is YSLEER. The V gene lost 0 bases and the J gene lost 0 bases, with 7 bases spanning the gap. CDR3 size: 15 residues. The CDR3 nucleotides are TGCGCCAGCAGCCAAGATCCTGGGAGCACAGATACGCAGTATTTT. Translating gives CASSQDPGSTDTQYF.

This CDR3 reads CASRRDNSYNSPLHF. The CDR3, as DNA: TGTGCCAGCAGACGAGACAACTCCTATAATTCACCCCTCCACTTT. The chain is built from TRBV7-3 and TRBJ1-6; D remains unclear. V was shortened by 6 bases and J by 0 bases, with 9 bases between the two germline ends. The germline CDR1 and CDR2 sequences are SGHTA and FQGTGA. The length of the CDR3 is 15 residues.

The chain is built from TRBV12-5 and TRBJ2-2; tentative D call: TRBD1 (5 bases). V was trimmed by 5 bases and J by 2 bases, leaving 6 bases between them. Germline V lookup: CDR1 LGHNT, CDR2 FRNRAP. This CDR3 is built from 13 residues. CDR3 in DNA: TGTGCTAGTGGTCAGGGAAACACCGGGGAGCTGTTTTTT. Translating it yields CASGQGNTGELFF.

This rearrangement joins TRBV7-6 to TRBJ2-3; 7 nucleotides agree with TRBD2. The J segment lost 4 bases and the V segment lost 2 bases, leaving 9 bases of the junction unmatched. From germline, CDR1 is SGHVS and CDR2 FNYEAQ. The CDR3 has 16 residues. CDR3 sequence reads: CASSLSTAGVADTQYF. CDR3 coding DNA: TGTGCCAGCAGCTTATCGACGGCGGGAGTGGCAGATACGCAGTATTTT.

The chain carries TRBV7-8 and TRBJ1-2; the match to TRBD1 covers 8 bases. Germline-derived CDR1 and CDR2 are SGHVS and FQNEAQ. This CDR3 region has 18 residues. V lost 0 bases to trimming and J lost 2 bases; unmatched junction nucleotides: 11. The CDR3 sequence: CASSLAPTGGSFNYGYTF. In nucleotides, the CDR3 is TGTGCCAGCAGCTTAGCCCCCACAGGGGGGTCCTTCAACTATGGCTACACCTTC.

The V call is TRBV12-3 or TRBV12-4, the J call TRBJ2-1, with D possibly matching TRBD1 (6 bases). V lost 6 bases and J 12 bases, leaving 15 bases between the germline ends. This CDR3 contains 12 residues. The DNA for the CDR3 is TGTGCCAGCAGAAAAGGGGGATCGTGGCAGTTCTTC. It codes for CASRKGGSWQFF.

The CDR3 loop reads CASSLDGPNTEAFF. CDR3 nucleotide sequence: TGCGCCAGCAGCTTGGACGGACCGAACACTGAAGCTTTCTTT. This chain connects TRBV5-1 to TRBJ1-1; D is unresolved. This CDR3 region has 14 residues. Trimming shortened V by 0 bases and J by 1 base, and 7 bases separated the two germline ends. Germline-derived CDR1 and CDR2 are SGHRS and YFSETQ.